This TCR beta chain was retrieved from a study of T cells in Graves' hyperthyroidism and ophthalmopathy. CDR3 length equals 15 residues. Germline V CDR1 and CDR2: SGHVS, FNYEAQ. With a duration under 2 months, the hyperthyroidism was newly diagnosed in patients aged 18 to 65. This clonotype was picked up one time. Amplification yielded TCR beta CDR3 regions, with RNA transcripts as the source. An initial round of RT-PCR targeting the TCR CDR3 relied on the HTBI primer set. MiXCR, applied by TCRdb to the multiplex PCR reads, yields one record per CDR3 protein. The table has a few hundred thousand distinct CDR3 sequences, around 45% seen once.

The source is a woman in her late teens or twenties with Graves' hyperthyroidism. This rearrangement joins TRBV7-6 to TRBJ2-7; TRBD2 agrees at 7 bases. Matching the DNA end better, TRBJ2-1 makes the J call doubtful. Sequenced sample: peripheral blood or thyroid tissue (not recorded which). The CDR3 protein is CASSAGLLQSGEQFF. The CDR3 DNA sequence: TGTGCCAGCAGCGCGGGACTACTCCAGTCGGGGGAGCAGTTCTTC.